Listed here are 16 T cell receptor beta chains from one sample, sequenced in a study of blood T cells in healthy people across ages. Together with a sample-barcoded 5' primer, a J-beta primer mix was included in a second PCR lasting about 6 to 11 cycles. TCRdb passed the 5' RACE reads through MiXCR, listing each CDR3 protein once. The repertoire holds roughly 800,000 distinct CDR3 sequences, with about 25% as singletons. The same data also went into a second study, on T cells of mothers and their children.

Sequences were obtained from blood. The receptors derive from a boy between 10 and 17 years old in good health.

The V call is TRBV3-1, the J call TRBJ2-1; tentatively, D is TRBD1 or TRBD2 (6 bases each). Germline V gene data show CDR1 as LGHDT and CDR2 as YNNKEL (reference sequence). This CDR3 is built from 12 residues. The V and J ends lost 3 bases and 12 bases respectively, with 12 bases between them. CDR3 in amino acids: CASSHLGGGQFF. In nucleotides, the CDR3 is TGTGCCAGCAGCCACCTCGGAGGGGGGCAGTTCTTC.

This clonotype turned up a few times. This chain joins TRBV6-5 and TRBJ2-1; the match to TRBD1 covers 8 bases. This CDR3 is 18 amino acids long. J was trimmed by 0 bases and V by 4 bases; bases with no gene match: 11. CDR1 and CDR2 (germline): MNHEY, SVGAGI. The CDR3 DNA sequence: TGTGCCAGCAGTTCGGGGTCGGGACAGGCGGTCTCCTACAATGAGCAGTTCTTC. It codes for CASSSGSGQAVSYNEQFF.

This clonotype was counted only a few times. The CDR3 sequence is CSSGQSTDTQYF. The DNA of the CDR3 is TGCAGCTCGGGACAGAGCACAGATACGCAGTATTTT. The chain combines TRBV29-1 with TRBJ2-3, with 7 bases aligning to TRBD1. This CDR3 contains 12 residues. Germline-derived CDR1 and CDR2 are SQVTM and ANQGSEA. V lost 8 bases, J lost 0 bases, and 2 bases stayed unmatched.

This clonotype was detected only a few times. The chain couples TRBV20-1 to TRBJ1-6; D is unclear. Germline CDR1 and CDR2: DFQATT and SNEGSKA (reference sequence). Trimming removed 1 base at V and 7 bases at J, with 14 bases between. This CDR3 has 15 amino acids. CDR3 nucleotide sequence: TGCAGTGCTAGAGCTGTCGGGCAGTGGAATTCACCCCTCCACTTT. This translates into CSARAVGQWNSPLHF.

This clonotype showed up just a few times. The CDR3 is CSVGLAGVRSSYEQYF. DNA for the CDR3: TGCAGCGTTGGATTGGCGGGAGTAAGAAGCTCCTACGAGCAGTACTTC. The V gene is TRBV29-1, the J gene TRBJ2-1; 7 bases are shared with TRBD2. The DNA end lines up better with TRBJ2-7; the J call may be wrong. This CDR3 has 16 amino acids. CDR1 is SQVTM and CDR2 is ANQGSEA in the germline V gene.

The chain uses TRBV7-9 and TRBJ1-2, with 7 positions matching TRBD1. The junction had 7 bases not matched to a gene; V was cut back by 5 bases and J by 10 bases. Germline V gene sequence: CDR1 SEHNR, CDR2 FQNEAQ (reference sequence). The CDR3 is made up of 12 amino acids. CDR3 DNA: TGTGCCAGCAGCGTAGGGGGCGGCCCCTACACCTTC. Protein sequence: CASSVGGGPYTF.

The chain carries TRBV7-6 and TRBJ2-3; 8 bases line up with TRBD2. The CDR3 loop spans 16 amino acids. The germline V gene encodes CDR1 SGHVS and CDR2 FNYEAQ. The junction had 8 bases not matched to a gene; V was cut back by 6 bases and J by 0 bases. DNA for the CDR3: TGTGCCAGCAGTCCCCCCATAGCGGGAAGCACAGATACGCAGTATTTT. It translates to CASSPPIAGSTDTQYF.

This clonotype was seen a handful of times. V gene TRBV7-6 combines with J gene TRBJ2-5; 15 nucleotides agree with TRBD2. The CDR3 runs 16 residues. The V and J ends lost 5 bases and 5 bases, in that order; junction bases with no gene match: 6. Germline V gene lookup returns CDR1 SGHVS and CDR2 FNYEAQ. The CDR3: CASSRTSGGAGETQYF. The CDR3 DNA sequence: TGTGCCAGCAGCCGGACTAGCGGGGGGGCGGGGGAGACCCAGTACTTC.

V and J are TRBV4-1 and TRBJ2-3, with D perhaps matching TRBD2 (5 bases). Trimming took 1 base from V and 0 from J, leaving 14 bases between them. Germline CDR1 MGHRA, CDR2 YSYEKL. The CDR3 is 17 residues long. The CDR3 region is CASSQVPGIASTDTQYF. The CDR3 DNA follows: TGCGCCAGCAGCCAAGTACCGGGGATTGCTAGCACAGATACGCAGTATTTT.

The table lists this clonotype with a few counts. This sequence joins TRBV9 and TRBJ2-5; D uncertain. The end of the DNA is better explained by TRBJ2-1, so the J call may be wrong. CDR1 and CDR2 (germline): SGDLS, YYNGEE. This CDR3 is built from 13 residues. The CDR3 is CASSVIPSNEQFF. The CDR3 DNA reads as TGTGCCAGCAGCGTAATCCCGAGCAATGAGCAGTTCTTC.

This clonotype was picked up a small number of times. J is TRBJ2-5 and V is TRBV20-1; tentatively, D is TRBD2 (5 bases). With 0 bases removed from V and 7 bases from J, the gap between germline ends came to 6 bases. This CDR3 spans 11 amino acids. Germline-derived CDR1 and CDR2 are DFQATT and SNEGSKA (reference sequence). The CDR3 loop is CSARDRGTQYF. Written as DNA, the CDR3 is TGCAGTGCTAGAGACCGGGGGACCCAGTACTTC.

This rearrangement joins TRBV7-2 to TRBJ1-4; no reliable D call. The CDR3 sequence is 15 residues long. V gave up 5 bases and J gave up 6 bases, with 16 bases separating them. From germline, CDR1 is SGHTA and CDR2 FQGNSA. The CDR3 DNA reads as TGTGCCAGCAGCCCTGAGGGAGCTGGGTATGAAAAACTGTTTTTT. Protein sequence: CASSPEGAGYEKLFF. The variable domain in full, completed from reference TRBV7-2 and TRBJ1-4, reads GAGVSQSPSNKVTEKGKDVELRCDPISGHTALYWYRQSLGQGLEFLIYFQGNSAPDKSGLPSDRFSAERTGGSVSTLTIQRTQQEDSAVYLCASSPEGAGYEKLFFGSGTQLSVL.

This clonotype was observed a handful of times. The genes are TRBV13 and TRBJ2-1, with D tentatively TRBD1 (6 bases). This CDR3 has 17 amino acids. Germline CDR1 PRHDT, CDR2 FYEKMQ (reference sequence). Trimming cost V 1 base and J 0 bases, with 13 bases left between them. CDR3 in DNA: TGTGCCAGCAGCTTAGATGGGGGCCCGAGCTCCTACAATGAGCAGTTCTTC. Its translation: CASSLDGGPSSYNEQFF.

The J gene is TRBJ2-3, the V gene TRBV6-2 or TRBV6-3, with unresolved D. CDR1 and CDR2 (germline): MNHEY, SVGEGT. The CDR3 extends over 12 amino acids. The CDR3 nucleotides are TGTCCCGGGTCTGCTGGCACAGATACGCAGTATTTT. Its protein is CPGSAGTDTQYF.

As to this clonotype: The junction does not match germline at one end; this may be a read error. The chain uses TRBV18 and TRBJ2-5; D is unclear. The J call may be wrong; the DNA end is better matched by TRBJ2-1. CDR1 KGHSH and CDR2 LQKENI come from the germline V gene. The CDR3 extends over 15 amino acids. The CDR3 region is CACSPRALPWDEQFF. The CDR3 bases are TGTGCCTGCTCACCACGGGCCTTACCGTGGGATGAGCAGTTCTTC.

V is TRBV2 and J is TRBJ1-5, with D unclear. V lost 7 bases and J 2 bases, leaving 9 bases between the germline ends. This CDR3 is built from 13 residues. Germline V lookup: CDR1 SNHLY, CDR2 FYNNEI. The CDR3 is CASKREGNQPQHF. The DNA of the CDR3 is TGTGCCAGCAAACGGGAGGGCAATCAGCCCCAGCATTTT.